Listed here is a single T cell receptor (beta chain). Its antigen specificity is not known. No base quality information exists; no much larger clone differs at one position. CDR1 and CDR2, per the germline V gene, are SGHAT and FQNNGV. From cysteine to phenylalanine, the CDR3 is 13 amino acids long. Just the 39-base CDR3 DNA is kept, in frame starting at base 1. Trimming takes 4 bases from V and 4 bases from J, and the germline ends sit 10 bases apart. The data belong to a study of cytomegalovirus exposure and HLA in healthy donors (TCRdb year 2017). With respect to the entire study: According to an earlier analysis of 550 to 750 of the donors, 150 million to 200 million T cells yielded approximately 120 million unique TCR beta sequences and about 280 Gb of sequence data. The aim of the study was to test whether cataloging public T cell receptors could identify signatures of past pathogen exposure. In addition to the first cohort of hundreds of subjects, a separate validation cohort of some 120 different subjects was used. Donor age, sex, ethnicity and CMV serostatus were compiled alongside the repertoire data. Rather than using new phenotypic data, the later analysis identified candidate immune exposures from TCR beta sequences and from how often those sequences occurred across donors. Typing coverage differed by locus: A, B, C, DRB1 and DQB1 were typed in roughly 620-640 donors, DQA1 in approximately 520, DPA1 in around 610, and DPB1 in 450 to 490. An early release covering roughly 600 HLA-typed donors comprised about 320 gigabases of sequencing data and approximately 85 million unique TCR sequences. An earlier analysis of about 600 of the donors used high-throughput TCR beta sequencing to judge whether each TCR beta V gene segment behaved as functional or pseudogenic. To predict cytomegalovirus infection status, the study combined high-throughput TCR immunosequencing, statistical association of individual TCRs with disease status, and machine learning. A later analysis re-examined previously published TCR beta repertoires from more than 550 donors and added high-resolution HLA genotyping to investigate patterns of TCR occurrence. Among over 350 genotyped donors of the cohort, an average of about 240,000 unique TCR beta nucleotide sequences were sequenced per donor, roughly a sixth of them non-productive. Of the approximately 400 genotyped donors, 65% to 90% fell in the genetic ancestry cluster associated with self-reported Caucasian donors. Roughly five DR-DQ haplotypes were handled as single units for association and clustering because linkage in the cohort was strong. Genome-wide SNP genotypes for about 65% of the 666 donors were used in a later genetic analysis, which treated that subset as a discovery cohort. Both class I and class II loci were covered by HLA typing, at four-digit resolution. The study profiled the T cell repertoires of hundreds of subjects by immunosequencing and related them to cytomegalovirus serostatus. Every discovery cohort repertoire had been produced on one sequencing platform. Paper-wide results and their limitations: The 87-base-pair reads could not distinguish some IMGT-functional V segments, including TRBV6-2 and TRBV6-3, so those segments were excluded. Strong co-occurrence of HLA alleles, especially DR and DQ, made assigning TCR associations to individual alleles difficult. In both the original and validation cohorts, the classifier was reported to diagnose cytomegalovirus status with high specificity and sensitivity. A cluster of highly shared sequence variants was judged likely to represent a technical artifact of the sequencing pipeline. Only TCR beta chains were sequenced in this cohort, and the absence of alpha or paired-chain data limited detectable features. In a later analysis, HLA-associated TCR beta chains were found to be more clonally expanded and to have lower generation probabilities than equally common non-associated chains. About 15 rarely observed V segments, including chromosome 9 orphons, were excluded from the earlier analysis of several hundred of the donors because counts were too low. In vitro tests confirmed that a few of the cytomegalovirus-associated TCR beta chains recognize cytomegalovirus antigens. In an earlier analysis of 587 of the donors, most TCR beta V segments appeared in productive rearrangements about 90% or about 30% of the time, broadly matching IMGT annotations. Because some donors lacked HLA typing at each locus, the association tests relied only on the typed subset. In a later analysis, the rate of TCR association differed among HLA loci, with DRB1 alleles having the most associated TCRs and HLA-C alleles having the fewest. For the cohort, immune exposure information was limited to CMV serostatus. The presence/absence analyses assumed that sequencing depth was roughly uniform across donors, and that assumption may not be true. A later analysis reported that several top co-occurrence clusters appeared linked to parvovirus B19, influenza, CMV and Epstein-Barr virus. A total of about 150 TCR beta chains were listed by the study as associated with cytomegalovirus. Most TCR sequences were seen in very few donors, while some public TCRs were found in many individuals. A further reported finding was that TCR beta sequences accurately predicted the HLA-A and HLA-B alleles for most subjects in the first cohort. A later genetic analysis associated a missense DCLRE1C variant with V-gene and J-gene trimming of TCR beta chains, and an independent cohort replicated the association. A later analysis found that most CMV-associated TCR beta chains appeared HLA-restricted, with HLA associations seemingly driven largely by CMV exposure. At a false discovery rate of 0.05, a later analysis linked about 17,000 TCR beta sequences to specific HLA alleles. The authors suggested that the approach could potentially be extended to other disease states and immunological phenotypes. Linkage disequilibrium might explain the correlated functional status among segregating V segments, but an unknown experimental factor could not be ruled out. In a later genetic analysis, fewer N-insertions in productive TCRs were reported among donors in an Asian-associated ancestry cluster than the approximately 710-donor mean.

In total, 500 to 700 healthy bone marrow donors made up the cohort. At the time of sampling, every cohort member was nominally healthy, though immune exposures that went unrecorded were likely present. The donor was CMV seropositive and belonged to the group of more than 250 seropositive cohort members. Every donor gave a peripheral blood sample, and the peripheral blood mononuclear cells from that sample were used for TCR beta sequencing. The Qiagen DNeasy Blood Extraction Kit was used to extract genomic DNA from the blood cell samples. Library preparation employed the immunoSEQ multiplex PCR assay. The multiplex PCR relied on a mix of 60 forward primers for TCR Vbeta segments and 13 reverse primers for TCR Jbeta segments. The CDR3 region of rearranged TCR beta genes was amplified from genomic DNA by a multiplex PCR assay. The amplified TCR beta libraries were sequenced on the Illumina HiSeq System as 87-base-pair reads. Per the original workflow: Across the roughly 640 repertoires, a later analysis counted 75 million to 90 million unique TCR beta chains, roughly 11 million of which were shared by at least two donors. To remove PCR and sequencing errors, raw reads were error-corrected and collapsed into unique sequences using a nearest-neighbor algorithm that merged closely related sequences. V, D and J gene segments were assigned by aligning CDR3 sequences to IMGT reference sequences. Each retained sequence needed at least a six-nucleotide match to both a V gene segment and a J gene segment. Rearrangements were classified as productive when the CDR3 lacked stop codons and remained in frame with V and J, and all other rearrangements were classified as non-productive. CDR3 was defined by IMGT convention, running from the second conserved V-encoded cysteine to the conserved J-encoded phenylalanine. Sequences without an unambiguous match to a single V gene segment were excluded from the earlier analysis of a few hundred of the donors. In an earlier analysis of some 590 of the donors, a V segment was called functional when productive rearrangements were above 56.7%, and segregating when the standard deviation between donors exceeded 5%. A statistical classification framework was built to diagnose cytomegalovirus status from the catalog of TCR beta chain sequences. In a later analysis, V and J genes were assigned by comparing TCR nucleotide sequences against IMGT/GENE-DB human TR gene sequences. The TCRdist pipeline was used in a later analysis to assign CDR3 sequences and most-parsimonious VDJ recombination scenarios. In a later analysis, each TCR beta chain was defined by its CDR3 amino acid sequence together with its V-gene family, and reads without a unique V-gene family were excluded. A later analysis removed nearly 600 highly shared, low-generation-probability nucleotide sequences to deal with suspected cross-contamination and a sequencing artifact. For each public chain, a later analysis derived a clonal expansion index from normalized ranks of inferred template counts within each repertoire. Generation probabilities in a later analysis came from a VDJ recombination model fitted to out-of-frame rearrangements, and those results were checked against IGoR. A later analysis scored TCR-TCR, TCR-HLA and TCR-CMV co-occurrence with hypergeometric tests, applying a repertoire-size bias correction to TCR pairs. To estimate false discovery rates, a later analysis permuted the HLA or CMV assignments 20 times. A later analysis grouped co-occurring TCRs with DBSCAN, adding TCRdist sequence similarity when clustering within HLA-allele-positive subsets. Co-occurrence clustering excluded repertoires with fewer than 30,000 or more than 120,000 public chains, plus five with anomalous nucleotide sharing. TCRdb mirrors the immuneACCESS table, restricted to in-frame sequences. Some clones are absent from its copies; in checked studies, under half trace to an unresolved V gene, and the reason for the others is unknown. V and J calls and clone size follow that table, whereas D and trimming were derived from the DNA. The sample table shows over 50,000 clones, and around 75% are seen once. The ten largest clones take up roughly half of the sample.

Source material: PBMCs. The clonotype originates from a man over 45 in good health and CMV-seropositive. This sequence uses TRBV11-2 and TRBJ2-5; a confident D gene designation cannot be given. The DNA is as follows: TGTGCCAGCAGCTCCCGTATCGGAGAGACCCAGTACTTC. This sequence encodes CASSSRIGETQYF.